This TCR beta chain was obtained from a study of T-cell memory formation after mild COVID-19. One entry per CDR3 protein results from TCRdb running MiXCR on the 5' RACE reads. Of around 250,000 distinct CDR3 sequences in the sample, around a tenth were seen once. The CDR3 contains 14 residues. V was clipped by 3 bases and J by 8 bases; unmatched bases: 8. CDR1 and CDR2 (germline): SGHTA, FQGTGA. The chain is built from TRBV7-3 and TRBJ1-1, with TRBD1 matching 8 bases. This receptor was identified in a man in his late teens or twenties who had mild COVID-19 (a few samples of this study predate the infection). Cell type and time point are not known. Source material: PBMCs or a T cell subset sorted from them (not recorded which). The CDR3 nucleotides read TGTGCCAGCAGCTTCTCCGGGACAGGCCGCGAAGCTTTCTTT. Its translation is CASSFSGTGREAFF.